Shown below are 32 T cell receptor beta chains from a single sample sequenced in a study of somatic mutations in cytotoxic T cells in rheumatoid arthritis. Profiling relied on immunoSEQ multiplex PCR, and the TCRdb table lists in-frame clones only, not all of them. The data contain around 9,000 clones, about 74% of them seen just once; the ten biggest clones take up over 35%. Sequencing was carried out using CD8+ T cells sorted from blood. These receptors all come from an adult with rheumatoid arthritis.

The rearrangement joins TRBV14 to TRBJ2-1, with D perhaps matching TRBD2 (6 bases). V was clipped by 5 bases and J by 6 bases, with 17 bases between them. Germline V lookup: CDR1 SGHDN, CDR2 FVKESK. CDR3 length equals 15 residues. The CDR3 nucleotides read TGTGCCAGCAGCTTGGGACTCTACGCCTCCAATGAGCAGTTCTTC. It is translated as CASSLGLYASNEQFF.

This chain joins TRBV29-1 and TRBJ2-3, with 7 bases matching TRBD2. Germline CDR1 is SQVTM and CDR2 is ANQGSEA. The CDR3 spans 13 residues. V lost 0 bases to trimming and J lost 8 bases; unmatched junction nucleotides: 5. This chain's CDR3 is CSVEDPGEGTQYF. For the CDR3, the DNA is TGCAGCGTTGAAGATCCCGGGGAGGGTACGCAGTATTTT.

V and J are TRBV5-5 and TRBJ1-5; D unresolved. The V gene's germline CDR1 is SGHKS and CDR2 YYEKEE (reference sequence). The V and J ends lost 4 bases and 10 bases respectively, with 18 bases between them. The CDR3 length is 14 residues. The CDR3 sequence is CASSLDGETEPQHF. The CDR3 nucleotides read TGTGCCAGCAGCCTCGACGGGGAAACTGAACCCCAGCATTTT.

CDR3 sequence: CASSPTPSGVSYEQYF. In DNA, the CDR3 is TGTGCCAGCAGCCCCACCCCTAGCGGGGTTTCCTACGAGCAGTACTTC. The chain is built from TRBV7-8 and TRBJ2-7; 9 bases are a match to TRBD2. The junction had 9 bases not matched to a gene; V was cut back by 5 bases and J by 1 base. Germline V CDR1 and CDR2: SGHVS, FQNEAQ. The CDR3 contains 16 residues.

This clone was seen more than once but under ten times. The V gene is TRBV2, the J gene TRBJ2-5, with 8 bases matching TRBD1. V shed 4 bases and J 1 base; nucleotides not matched to a gene: 5. The CDR3 is made up of 15 amino acids. The V gene's germline CDR1 is SNHLY and CDR2 FYNNEI. The CDR3 DNA follows: TGTGCCAGCAGTGTGGGCAGGGGGCTCCAAGAGACCCAGTACTTC. It encodes CASSVGRGLQETQYF.

The chain carries TRBV6-1 and TRBJ2-3; TRBD2 aligns across 9 bases. Trimming removed 4 bases from V and 6 bases from J; junction bases left unmatched: 5. CDR1 is MNHNS, CDR2 SASEGT, per germline. The CDR3 contains 14 residues. CDR3 bases: TGTGCCAGCAGTGCTAGCGGGGACGGGGATACGCAGTATTTT. It translates to CASSASGDGDTQYF.

This chain connects TRBV7-9 to TRBJ1-1, with unresolved D. Germline CDR1 and CDR2: SEHNR and FQNEAQ (reference sequence). The V end was cut by 5 bases, the J end by 5 bases, with 9 bases between. This CDR3 spans 12 amino acids. CDR3 in DNA: TGTGCCAGCAGCACGGGAGGGACTGAAGCTTTCTTT. It encodes CASSTGGTEAFF.

J is TRBJ2-5 and V is TRBV9, with D possibly TRBD1 on 5 matching bases. Trimming pared 3 bases from V and 4 bases from J, leaving 19 bases between. The CDR3 has 16 residues. Germline CDR1 reads SGDLS; CDR2 reads YYNGEE. The chain's CDR3 is CASSAAGVTDIETQYF. DNA for the CDR3: TGTGCCAGCAGCGCGGCCGGAGTGACAGACATAGAGACCCAGTACTTC.

The chain carries TRBV28 and TRBJ2-7; 13 positions agree with TRBD2. The CDR3 is 15 amino acids. The J segment lost 6 bases and the V segment lost 3 bases, leaving 5 bases of the junction unmatched. Per the germline V gene, CDR1 is MDHEN and CDR2 is SYDVKM. This chain's CDR3 is CASSFPGLAGTEQYF. Here the CDR3 DNA reads TGTGCCAGCAGTTTCCCGGGACTAGCGGGAACCGAGCAGTACTTC. The full variable domain, with the rest looked up from reference TRBV28 and TRBJ2-7, is DVKVTQSSRYLVKRTGEKVFLECVQDMDHENMFWYRQDPGLGLRLIYFSYDVKMKEKGDIPEGYSVSREKKERFSLILESASTNQTSMYLCASSFPGLAGTEQYFGPGTRLTVT.

The CDR3 coding sequence is TGTGCCAGCAGCTTGGCAGGGGAGGGCTACGAGCAGTACTTC. Protein sequence: CASSLAGEGYEQYF. This chain uses TRBV5-8 with TRBJ2-7, with a weak D call TRBD2 (7 bases). The CDR3 totals 14 residues. Germline CDR1 is SGHTS and CDR2 is YDEGEE. The germline V and J ends were trimmed by 0 bases and 3 bases, with 10 bases remaining between them.

This chain joins TRBV9 and TRBJ1-3; 9 bases line up with TRBD1. Losses at the gene ends were 2 bases for V and 4 bases for J; bases not matched to a gene: 10. This CDR3 has 17 residues. CDR1 and CDR2 (germline): SGDLS, YYNGEE. The CDR3 spells CASSVGTGTGWGNTIYF. CDR3 in DNA: TGTGCCAGCAGCGTGGGCACCGGGACAGGGTGGGGAAACACCATATATTTT.

The CDR3 is CASTPQGVDTGELFF. The CDR3, as DNA: TGTGCCAGCACCCCTCAGGGGGTCGACACCGGGGAGCTGTTTTTT. V and J are TRBV9 and TRBJ2-2; 7 bases map to TRBD1. The CDR3 contains 15 residues. CDR1 and CDR2 from the germline V gene are SGDLS and YYNGEE. V gave up 6 bases and J gave up 3 bases; unmatched junction bases: 8.

This clone has a handful of counts. This chain links TRBV28 with TRBJ1-5; D is unclear. CDR1 and CDR2 (germline): MDHEN, SYDVKM. V was trimmed by 8 bases and J by 0 bases, leaving 11 bases between them. CDR3 length: 14 amino acids. Here the CDR3 reads CASADHHSNQPQHF. The CDR3 DNA reads as TGTGCCAGCGCAGATCACCATAGCAATCAGCCCCAGCATTTT.

The sample holds one count of this clone. The V gene is TRBV6-6, the J gene TRBJ1-4; no clear D gene. Germline V gene data show CDR1 as MNHNY and CDR2 as SVGAGI (reference sequence). The CDR3 spans 12 residues. V gave up 3 bases and J gave up 8 bases, with 7 bases separating them. CDR3 sequence (DNA): TGTGCCAGCAGTTATGTGGGGGAAAAACTGTTTTTT. This gives the protein CASSYVGEKLFF.

V is TRBV4-1 and J is TRBJ1-5; D gene unclear. This CDR3 spans 14 amino acids. V lost 3 bases and J 4 bases, leaving 10 bases between the germline ends. Germline CDR1 is MGHRA and CDR2 is YSYEKL. The CDR3, as DNA: TGCGCCAGCAGCCACCAATCGGATAATCAGCCCCAGCATTTT. This encodes CASSHQSDNQPQHF.

The gene calls are TRBV15 and TRBJ1-2; TRBD1 might be the D (5 bases). The V end was cut by 9 bases, the J end by 2 bases, with 13 bases between. Germline loops: CDR1 LNHNV, CDR2 YYDKDF (reference sequence). This CDR3 comprises 13 residues. The CDR3: CATTLGPNYGYTF. For the CDR3, the DNA is TGTGCCACAACCCTGGGACCGAACTATGGCTACACCTTC.

This clone has a handful of counts. The rearrangement uses TRBV4-3 and TRBJ2-2, with D perhaps TRBD2 (6 bases). The CDR3 is 14 amino acids. Germline V gene lookup returns CDR1 LGHNA and CDR2 YSLEER. Trimming took off 4 bases at V and 4 bases at J, with 10 bases between the two ends. CDR3 amino acids: CASSRGLFTGELFF. Written as DNA, the CDR3 is TGCGCCAGCAGCCGGGGACTCTTCACCGGGGAGCTGTTTTTT.

The chain uses TRBV4-3 and TRBJ2-5; 9 bases map to TRBD1. The germline V gene encodes CDR1 LGHNA and CDR2 YSLEER. This CDR3 comprises 15 residues. The junction had 4 bases not matched to a gene; V was cut back by 0 bases and J by 5 bases. The CDR3 DNA sequence: TGCGCCAGCAGCCAAGAGACAGGGGGTTTGGAGACCCAGTACTTC. Protein sequence: CASSQETGGLETQYF.

This clone appeared a single time. This rearrangement joins TRBV19 to TRBJ1-6, with D perhaps matching TRBD1 (5 bases). CDR1 and CDR2 (germline): LNHDA, SQIVND (reference sequence). This CDR3 has 14 amino acids. Trimming left V 4 bases short and J 7 bases short, with 11 bases between. In DNA, the CDR3 is TGTGCCAGTAGTAAATTCGGGGGGAATTCACCCCTCCACTTT. Encoded protein: CASSKFGGNSPLHF. Full variable domain (missing parts from reference TRBV19 and TRBJ1-6): DGGITQSPKYLFRKEGQNVTLSCEQNLNHDAMYWYRQDPGQGLRLIYYSQIVNDFQKGDIAEGYSVSREKKESFPLTVTSAQKNPTAFYLCASSKFGGNSPLHFGNGTRLTVT.

The V call is TRBV19, the J call TRBJ1-2; D is ambiguous. The germline V and J ends were trimmed by 1 base and 0 bases, with 9 bases remaining between them. The CDR3 runs to 15 residues. CDR1 is LNHDA, CDR2 SQIVND, per germline (reference sequence). The CDR3 DNA reads as TGTGCCAGTAGTATAGTGGGCATAACTAACTATGGCTACACCTTC. This codes for CASSIVGITNYGYTF.

The chain carries TRBV10-2 and TRBJ1-5; no clear D. Trimming pared 4 bases from V and 3 bases from J, leaving 10 bases between. This CDR3 is 14 amino acids long. Germline values: CDR1 WSHSY, CDR2 SAAADI. CDR3 sequence reads: CASSVSRNNQPQHF. The CDR3 bases are TGCGCCAGCAGTGTATCCAGGAACAATCAGCCCCAGCATTTT.

The chain combines TRBV30 with TRBJ2-5; possibly TRBD2 for D (5 bases). The V gene's germline CDR1 is GTSNPN and CDR2 SVGIG (reference sequence). The CDR3 is 19 residues long. Trimming removed 3 bases from V and 3 bases from J, with 29 bases in between. The CDR3 DNA reads as TGTGCCTGGAGCCCTTCCGCTAGCCGCTACCGTGGGGTCGAAGAGACCCAGTACTTC. Its translation: CAWSPSASRYRGVEETQYF.

The rearrangement uses TRBV19 and TRBJ1-1, with TRBD1 as a possible D gene (6 bases). The CDR3 covers 13 residues. Trimming removed 5 bases at V and 5 bases at J, with 12 bases between. The germline gives CDR1 LNHDA, CDR2 SQIVND (reference sequence). The CDR3, as DNA: TGTGCCAGTAGTCAGGGGAGAGGAACTGAAGCTTTCTTT. Its translation is CASSQGRGTEAFF.

V usage is TRBV5-5 and J usage is TRBJ2-7; D is possibly TRBD2 (6 bases). CDR1 SGHKS and CDR2 YYEKEE come from the germline V gene (reference sequence). The CDR3 runs to 15 residues. V was trimmed by 1 base and J by 4 bases, leaving 15 bases between them. CDR3 DNA: TGTGCCAGCAGCTTGTCGACTAGTGGGTTGTACGAGCAGTACTTC. Amino acid sequence: CASSLSTSGLYEQYF.

This chain links TRBV5-1 with TRBJ2-7; 7 bases match TRBD2. Losses at the gene ends were 2 bases for V and 0 bases for J; bases not matched to a gene: 2. CDR1 is SGHRS, CDR2 YFSETQ, per germline. The CDR3 length is 14 residues. CDR3 in DNA: TGCGCCAGCAGCTTCGGGGGGAGCTCCTACGAGCAGTACTTC. It translates to CASSFGGSSYEQYF.

The chain links TRBV28 to TRBJ2-3, with D uncertain. This CDR3 comprises 12 residues. Trimming removed 8 bases from V and 4 bases from J, with 10 bases in between. The germline CDR1 and CDR2 sequences are MDHEN and SYDVKM. CDR3 in DNA: TGTGCCAGCGGCCACCACCCAGATACGCAGTATTTT. Translated, it gives CASGHHPDTQYF.

This clone turned up a few times. V gene TRBV5-1 combines with J gene TRBJ1-1; D gene uncertain. Germline CDR1 reads SGHRS; CDR2 reads YFSETQ. The V and J ends lost 0 bases and 8 bases respectively, with 5 bases between them. CDR3 length: 11 amino acids. CDR3 residues: CASSLGTEAFF. The CDR3 DNA reads TGCGCCAGCAGCTTGGGGACCGAAGCTTTCTTT.

The rearrangement links TRBV13 to TRBJ2-2; D might be TRBD1 (6 bases). Germline CDR1 reads PRHDT; CDR2 reads FYEKMQ (reference sequence). The CDR3 sequence is 17 residues long. Trimming took 1 base from V and 5 from J, leaving 17 bases between them. The CDR3: CASSLERTRGVTGELFF. CDR3 nucleotides: TGTGCCAGCAGCTTAGAAAGGACCAGGGGAGTGACCGGGGAGCTGTTTTTT.

The chain couples TRBV27 to TRBJ2-2; no clear D. This CDR3 region has 14 residues. V was cut by 2 bases and J by 9 bases, with 13 bases left in between. CDR1 is MNHEY and CDR2 is SMNVEV in the germline V gene (reference sequence). The CDR3 is CASSLGGPSRELFF. The CDR3, as DNA: TGTGCCAGCAGTTTAGGTGGCCCCAGCAGGGAGCTGTTTTTT.

V usage is TRBV4-1 and J usage is TRBJ2-7; 12 nucleotides agree with TRBD2. Germline assignment: CDR1 MGHRA and CDR2 YSYEKL. The CDR3 spans 14 residues. The J segment lost 4 bases and the V segment lost 5 bases, leaving 3 bases of the junction unmatched. CDR3 DNA: TGCGCCAGCAGCTCGACTAGCGGGAGTTACGAGCAGTACTTC. Its protein is CASSSTSGSYEQYF.

The chain joins TRBV5-6 to TRBJ1-1, with D unclear. This CDR3 has 14 amino acids. Trimming stripped 0 bases from V and 8 bases from J, with 14 bases between. Per the germline V gene, CDR1 is SGHDT and CDR2 is YYEEEE. The CDR3 region is CASSLVAGLGEAFF. The CDR3 DNA follows: TGTGCCAGCAGCTTGGTAGCGGGTCTGGGGGAAGCTTTCTTT.

The chain is built from TRBV4-3 and TRBJ2-1, with 7 nucleotides matching TRBD2. This CDR3 has 16 amino acids. The trim removed 4 bases at V and 0 bases at J, leaving 6 bases unmatched. Per the germline V gene, CDR1 is LGHNA and CDR2 is YSLEER. In DNA, the CDR3 is TGCGCCAGCAGCCCCCTAGCGGAGAGCTCCTACAATGAGCAGTTCTTC. This gives the protein CASSPLAESSYNEQFF.